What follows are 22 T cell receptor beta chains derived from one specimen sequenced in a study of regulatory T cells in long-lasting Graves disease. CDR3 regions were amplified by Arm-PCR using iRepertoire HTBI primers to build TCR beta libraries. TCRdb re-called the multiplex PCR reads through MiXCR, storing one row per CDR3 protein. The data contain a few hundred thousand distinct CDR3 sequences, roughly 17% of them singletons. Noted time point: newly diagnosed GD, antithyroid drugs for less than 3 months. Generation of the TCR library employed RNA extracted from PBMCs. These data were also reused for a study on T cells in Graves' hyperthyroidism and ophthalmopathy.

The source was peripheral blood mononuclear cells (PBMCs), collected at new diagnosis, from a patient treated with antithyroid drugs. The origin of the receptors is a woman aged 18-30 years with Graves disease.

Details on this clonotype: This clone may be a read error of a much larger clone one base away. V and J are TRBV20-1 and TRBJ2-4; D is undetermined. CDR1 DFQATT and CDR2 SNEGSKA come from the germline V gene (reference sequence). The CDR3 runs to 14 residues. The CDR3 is CSARDPIAKNTQYF. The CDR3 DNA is TGCAGTGCTAGAGATCCGATAGCCAAAAACACTCAGTACTTC.

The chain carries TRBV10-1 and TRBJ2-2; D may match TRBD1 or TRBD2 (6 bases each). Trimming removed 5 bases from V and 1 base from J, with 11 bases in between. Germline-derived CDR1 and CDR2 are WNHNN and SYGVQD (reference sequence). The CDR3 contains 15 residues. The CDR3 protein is CASSMAGQNTGELFF. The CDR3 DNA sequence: TGCGCCAGCAGTATGGCGGGACAGAACACCGGGGAGCTGTTTTTT.

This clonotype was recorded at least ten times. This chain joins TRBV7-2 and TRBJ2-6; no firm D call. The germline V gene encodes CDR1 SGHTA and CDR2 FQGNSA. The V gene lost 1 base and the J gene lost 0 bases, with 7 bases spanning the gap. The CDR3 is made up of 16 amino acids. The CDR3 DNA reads TGTGCCAGCAGCTTAGAGGGTGGCTCTGGGGCCAACGTCCTGACTTTC. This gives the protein CASSLEGGSGANVLTF.

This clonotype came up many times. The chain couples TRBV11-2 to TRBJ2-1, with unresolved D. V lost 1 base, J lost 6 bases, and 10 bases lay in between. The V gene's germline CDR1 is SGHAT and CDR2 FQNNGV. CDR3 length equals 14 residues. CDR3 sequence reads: CASSLVASPNEQFF. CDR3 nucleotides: TGTGCCAGCAGCTTAGTGGCTTCACCCAATGAGCAGTTCTTC. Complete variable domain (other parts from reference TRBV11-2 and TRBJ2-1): EAGVAQSPRYKIIEKRQSVAFWCNPISGHATLYWYQQILGQGPKLLIQFQNNGVVDDSQLPKDRFSAERLKGVDSTLKIQPAKLEDSAVYLCASSLVASPNEQFFGPGTRLTVL.

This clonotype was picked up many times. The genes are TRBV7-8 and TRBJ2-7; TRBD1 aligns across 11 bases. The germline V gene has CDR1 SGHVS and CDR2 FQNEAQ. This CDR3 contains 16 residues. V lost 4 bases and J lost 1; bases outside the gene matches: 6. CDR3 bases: TGTGCCAGCAGCTACAACCGGGACAGGGGGTCCTACGAGCAGTACTTC. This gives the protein CASSYNRDRGSYEQYF.

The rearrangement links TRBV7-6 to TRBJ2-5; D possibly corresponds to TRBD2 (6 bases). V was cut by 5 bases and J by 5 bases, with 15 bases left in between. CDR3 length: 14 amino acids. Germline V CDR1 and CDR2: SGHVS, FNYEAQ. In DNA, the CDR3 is TGTGCCAGCAGCAAGGGCGGGGTCGGGGAGACCCAGTACTTC. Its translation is CASSKGGVGETQYF.

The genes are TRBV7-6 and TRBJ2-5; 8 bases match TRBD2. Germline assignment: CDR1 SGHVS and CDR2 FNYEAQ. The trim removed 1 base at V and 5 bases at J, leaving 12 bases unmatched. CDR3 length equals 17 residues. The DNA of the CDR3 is TGTGCCAGCAGCTTAGAAACGACGGGGGGGCCGGGTGAGACCCAGTACTTC. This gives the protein CASSLETTGGPGETQYF.

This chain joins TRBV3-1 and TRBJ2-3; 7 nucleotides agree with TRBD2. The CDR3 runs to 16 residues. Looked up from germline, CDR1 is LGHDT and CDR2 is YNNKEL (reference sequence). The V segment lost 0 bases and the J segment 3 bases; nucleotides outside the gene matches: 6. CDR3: CASSQEVGGRTDTQYF. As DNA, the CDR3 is TGTGCCAGCAGCCAAGAAGTGGGCGGGAGAACAGATACGCAGTATTTT.

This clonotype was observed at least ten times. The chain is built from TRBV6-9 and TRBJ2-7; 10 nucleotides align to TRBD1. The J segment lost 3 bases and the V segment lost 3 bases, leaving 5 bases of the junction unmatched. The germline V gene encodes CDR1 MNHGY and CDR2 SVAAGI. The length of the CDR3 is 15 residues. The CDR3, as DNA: TGTGCCAGCAGTTACTCCGGGACAGGGGACTACGAGCAGTACTTC. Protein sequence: CASSYSGTGDYEQYF.

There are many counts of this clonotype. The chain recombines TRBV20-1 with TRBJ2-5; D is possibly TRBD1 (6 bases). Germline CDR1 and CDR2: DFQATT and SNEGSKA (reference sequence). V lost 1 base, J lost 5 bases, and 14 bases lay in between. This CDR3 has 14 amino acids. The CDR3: CSARGPRGPETQYF. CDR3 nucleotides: TGCAGTGCTAGAGGGCCCAGGGGTCCCGAGACCCAGTACTTC.

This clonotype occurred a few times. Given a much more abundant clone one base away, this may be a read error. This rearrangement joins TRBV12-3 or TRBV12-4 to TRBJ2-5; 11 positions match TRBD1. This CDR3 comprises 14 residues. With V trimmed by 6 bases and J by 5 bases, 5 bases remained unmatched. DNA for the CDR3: TGTGCCAGCAGATGGACAGGGGGCGATGAGACCCAGTACTTC. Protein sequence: CASRWTGGDETQYF.

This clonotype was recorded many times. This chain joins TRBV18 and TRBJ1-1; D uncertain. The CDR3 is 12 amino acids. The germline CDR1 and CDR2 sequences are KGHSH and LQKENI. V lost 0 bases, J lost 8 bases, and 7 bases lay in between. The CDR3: CASSPPSLEAFF. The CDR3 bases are TGTGCCAGCTCACCACCGAGTCTAGAAGCTTTCTTT.

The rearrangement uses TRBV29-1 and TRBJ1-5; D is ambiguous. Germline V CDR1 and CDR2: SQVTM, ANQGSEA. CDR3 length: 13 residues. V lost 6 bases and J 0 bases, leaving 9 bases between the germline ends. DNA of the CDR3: TGCAGCGTGCGGGAAGATAGCAATCAGCCCCAGCATTTT. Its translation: CSVREDSNQPQHF.

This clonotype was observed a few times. The CDR3 loop reads CASTIRGTGVETYEQYF. As DNA, the CDR3 is TGTGCCAGCACCATCCGTGGGACAGGGGTCGAGACCTACGAGCAGTACTTC. This chain uses TRBV27 with TRBJ2-7; 10 bases map to TRBD1. CDR1 and CDR2 (germline): MNHEY, SMNVEV (reference sequence). The CDR3 is 17 amino acids. The trim removed 7 bases at V and 2 bases at J, leaving 14 bases unmatched.

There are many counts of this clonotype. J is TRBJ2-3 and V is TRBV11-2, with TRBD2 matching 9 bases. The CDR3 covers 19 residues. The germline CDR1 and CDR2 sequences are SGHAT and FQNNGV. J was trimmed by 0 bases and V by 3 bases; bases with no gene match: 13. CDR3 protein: CASSFPGLAPGLSTDTQYF. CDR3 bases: TGTGCCAGCAGCTTTCCGGGACTAGCACCCGGTCTAAGCACAGATACGCAGTATTTT.

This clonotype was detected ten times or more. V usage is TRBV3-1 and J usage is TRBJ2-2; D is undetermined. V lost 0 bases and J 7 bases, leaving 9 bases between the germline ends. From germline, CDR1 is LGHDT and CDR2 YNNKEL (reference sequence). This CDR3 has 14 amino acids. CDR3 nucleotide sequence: TGTGCCAGCAGCCAAGAGCGCCACGGCGGGGAGCTGTTTTTT. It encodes CASSQERHGGELFF.

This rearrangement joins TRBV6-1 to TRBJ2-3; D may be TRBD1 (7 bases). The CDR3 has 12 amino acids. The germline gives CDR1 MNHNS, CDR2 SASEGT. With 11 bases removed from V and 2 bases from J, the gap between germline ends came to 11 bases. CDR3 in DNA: TGTGCCGGCGGGACAGACACAGATACGCAGTATTTT. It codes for CAGGTDTDTQYF.

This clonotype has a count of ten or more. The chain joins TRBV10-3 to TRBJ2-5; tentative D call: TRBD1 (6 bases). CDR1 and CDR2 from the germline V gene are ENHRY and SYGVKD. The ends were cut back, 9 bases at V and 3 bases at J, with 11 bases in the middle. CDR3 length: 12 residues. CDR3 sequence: CAIGQRKETQYF. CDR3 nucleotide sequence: TGTGCCATAGGACAGAGAAAAGAGACCCAGTACTTC.

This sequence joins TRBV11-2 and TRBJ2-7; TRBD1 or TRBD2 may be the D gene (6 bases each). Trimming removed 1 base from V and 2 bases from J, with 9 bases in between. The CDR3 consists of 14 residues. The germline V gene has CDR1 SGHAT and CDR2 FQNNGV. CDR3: CASSLGGATYEQYF. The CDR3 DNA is TGTGCCAGCAGCTTAGGGGGGGCTACCTACGAGCAGTACTTC.

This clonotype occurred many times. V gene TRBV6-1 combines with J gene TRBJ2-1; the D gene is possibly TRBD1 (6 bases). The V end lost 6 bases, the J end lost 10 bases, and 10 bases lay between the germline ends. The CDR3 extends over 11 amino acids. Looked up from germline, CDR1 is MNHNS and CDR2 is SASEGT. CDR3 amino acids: CASRLGQEQFF. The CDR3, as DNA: TGTGCCAGCAGGCTAGGACAGGAGCAGTTCTTC.

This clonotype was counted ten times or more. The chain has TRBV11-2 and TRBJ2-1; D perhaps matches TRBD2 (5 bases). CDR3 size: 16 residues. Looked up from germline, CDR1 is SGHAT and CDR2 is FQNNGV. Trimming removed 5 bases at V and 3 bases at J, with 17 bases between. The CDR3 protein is CASSQKSSGFYNEQFF. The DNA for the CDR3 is TGTGCCAGCAGCCAGAAATCTTCGGGGTTCTACAATGAGCAGTTCTTC.

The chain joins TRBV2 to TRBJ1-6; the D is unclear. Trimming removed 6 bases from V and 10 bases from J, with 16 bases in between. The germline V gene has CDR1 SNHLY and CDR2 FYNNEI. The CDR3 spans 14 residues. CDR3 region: CASSPWEGGSPLHF. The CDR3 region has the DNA TGTGCCAGCAGCCCCTGGGAAGGTGGATCACCCCTCCACTTT.